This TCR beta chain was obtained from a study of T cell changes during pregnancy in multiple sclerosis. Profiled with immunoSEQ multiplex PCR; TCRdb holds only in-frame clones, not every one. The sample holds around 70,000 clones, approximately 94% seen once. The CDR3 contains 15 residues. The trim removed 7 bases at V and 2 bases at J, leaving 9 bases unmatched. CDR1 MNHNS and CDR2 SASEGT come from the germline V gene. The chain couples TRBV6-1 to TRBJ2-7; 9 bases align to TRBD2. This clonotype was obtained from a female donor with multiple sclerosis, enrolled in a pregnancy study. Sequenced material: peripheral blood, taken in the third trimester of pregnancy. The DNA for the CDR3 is TGTGCCAGCAATTCAGGGCGGGGGGGCACCTACGAGCAGTACTTC. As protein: CASNSGRGGTYEQYF.